This T cell receptor beta chain was observed in a study of Graves' ophthalmopathy and Graves' hyperthyroidism. The CDR3 sequence is 13 residues long. The germline gives CDR1 DFQATT, CDR2 SNEGSKA (reference sequence). Researchers took RNA transcripts and amplified TCR beta CDR3 regions from them. An initial RT-PCR round employing HTBI primers preceded a second-round multiplex PCR. TCRdb re-called the multiplex PCR reads through MiXCR, storing one row per CDR3 protein. The data show about 220,000 distinct CDR3 sequences, 20% to 25% seen once. Ophthalmopathy was moderately-to-severely active, CAS at least 3, NOSPECS at least 4, lasting under 3 months. Remarks on this clonotype: This may be a read error, as it is one base from a much larger clone.

The TCR originated in a woman aged 45-59 years with Graves' ophthalmopathy. This rearrangement joins TRBV20-1 to TRBJ2-4; tentatively, D is TRBD2 (7 bases). Sequencing was performed on peripheral blood. The CDR3 loop reads CSARLGGAGIQDF. The CDR3 DNA follows: TGCAGTGCTAGATTGGGGGGGGCAGGCATTCAGGACTTC.